The following is a TCR beta chain sequence with its context. Its specific antigen is unknown. No quality values exist for individual bases; no much larger clone is one base distant. Library preparation employed PCR. Sequenced on an Illumina HiSeq 2500. TCR library preparation used molecular barcoding, with unique molecular identifiers applied to normalize quantification of the TCRbeta repertoire. TCRdb ran its own pipeline on the public reads, namely fastp trimming at Q25 and MiXCR clone calling, and kept in-frame beta chains. Each record represents a unique CDR3 protein, reported with the most common genes and DNA among its rows. The sample table lists fewer than 1 million distinct CDR3 sequences, 16% of them with a count of one. The ten biggest clones cover 5% of the sample. In light of the paper, this sample's treatment or condition label describes: allogeneic hematopoietic cell transplantation with graft depleted of TCRalphabeta T cells and CD19 B cells. TCRalphabeta/CD19-depleted allogeneic hematopoietic cell grafts were given to the transplant recipients, all of whom were children.

This specimen belongs to a study of T-cell reconstitution after alpha-beta-depleted transplantation in children (dated by TCRdb to the mid-2010s). Background on the whole study: T-cell immune reconstitution after TCRalphabeta/CD19-depleted allogeneic hematopoietic cell transplantation in children was quantitatively tracked in the study by means of TCR repertoire profiling. What the work shows at the level of the full study, not this receptor alone: In some patients, high TCRbeta diversity at day 60 was attributed to recipient T cells and intrathymic progenitors that had survived conditioning. Over the following months the frequencies of hyperexpanded clones went down, and after one year T-cell counts and TCRbeta diversity were mostly credited to newly produced T cells. The apparently early alphabetaT-cell count recovery about two months after transplant was reportedly dependent on only several hundred rapidly expanded clones derived from non-depleted graft cells.

The CDR3 starts with the cysteine, ends with the phenylalanine, and has 15 residues. Only the CDR3 part of the read is kept: 45 bases, read in frame from the first base. As encoded in the germline V gene (reference sequence), CDR1 is LNHDA while CDR2 is SQIVND. Germline trimming amounts to 3 bases on V and 1 base on J, with 4 as the count of junction bases outside the gene matches. The sequenced sample was PBMCs, mostly from graft donor cells, obtained 360 days after TCRalphabeta/CD19-depleted stem cell transplant. In this chain, TRBV19 is recombined with TRBJ1-1; TRBD1 matches 8 bases in the middle. This clonotype was obtained from a male patient younger than 18 who had a stem cell transplant for acute lymphoblastic leukemia, so the T cells may come from the graft donor. The base sequence is TGTGCCAGTAGTATCACAGGACAGGGGAACACTGAAGCTTTCTTT. Its translation reads: CASSITGQGNTEAFF.